This T cell receptor (beta chain) was recovered during a study of T cells in pancreatic ductal adenocarcinoma (dated by TCRdb to about 2017). Regarding the study in general: Seeking insight into the adaptive T-cell response that arises naturally, the researchers examined how many CD8+ T cells infiltrated tumors of resected pancreatic ductal adenocarcinoma, where they sat, and what features they had, alongside the same properties of suppressive cells.

The immunoSEQ hsTCRB kit was used to amplify TCR beta CDR3 regions from genomic DNA. An Illumina HiSeq system was used for high-throughput TRB CDR3 sequencing. The original pipeline was this. Sequencing reads were analyzed with the immunoSEQ software, and nonproductive sequences with premature stops or frame-shifts were excluded. Repertoire clonality was computed as one minus Shannon entropy normalized by log2 of the number of unique productive sequences. The table comes from immuneACCESS by way of TCRdb, which keeps in-frame sequences with V and J called. Part of the clones is missing from these tables; in studies checked, under half for an unresolved V gene and the rest for unknown reasons. From that table come the V and J calls and clone size; the DNA was used to work out D and trimming. Here the sample has around 9,000 clones; over 55% occur a single time. Roughly 30% of the sample is held by the ten biggest clonotypes.

The full study reports these points: Blood samples had more total productive templates and 7 to 10-fold more unique clonotypes than tumor samples. Comparisons of clonality between tumor and blood may be biased toward lower diversity because tumors are enriched in CD45RO+ effector T cells rather than naive T cells. No significant difference in T-cell clonality was found between tumor and blood, with mean clonality of roughly 0.12 in tumors and approximately 0.07 in blood. Since most people with pancreatic cancer show up with disease that cannot be operated on, the resected cohort was biased toward the minority who had early-stage disease.

The selected pancreatic ductal adenocarcinoma patients had received surgery without neoadjuvant therapy. Right after surgery, resected tumor tissue went into ice-cold media, and part of that tissue was flash frozen for DNA and RNA. Using the DNeasy Blood and Tissue Kit along with Proteinase K and RNase treatment, genomic DNA was extracted from roughly seven PBMC specimens and roughly 10 flash-frozen tumor specimens. For this clone: It lacks a known antigen. The record has no base qualities; no much larger clone is one base away.

The receptor was derived from a human donor with pancreatic ductal adenocarcinoma. The sequencing input was pancreatic tumor tissue.

CDR3 protein: CASSLVAVQETQYF. Read as DNA, the sequence is TGTGCCAGCAGTTTGGTAGCGGTTCAAGAGACCCAGTACTTC. The chain joins TRBV28 to TRBJ2-5, and perhaps TRBD2 as D gene, on 6 matching bases. From the cysteine through the phenylalanine, the CDR3 covers 14 amino acids. The entry retains the CDR3 DNA only, 42 bases that are in frame from base 1. The germline V gene sets CDR1 to MDHEN and CDR2 to SYDVKM. The trim is 3 bases for V and 2 bases for J, with a gap of 10 bases between the germline ends.